This T cell receptor beta chain was recorded in a study of T cell responses to AZD1222 COVID-19 vaccine. Study-wide background: Timing groups of about 4 and about 12 weeks for second doses were pooled.

Sequenced by immunoSEQ multiplex PCR; TCRdb stores in-frame clones only, minus some. This sample has 130,000 to 150,000 clones, with about nine tenths found just once. Only a few counts were recorded for this clone. V lost 4 bases and J 4 bases, leaving 16 bases between the germline ends. The germline V gene encodes CDR1 SGDLS and CDR2 YYNGEE. CDR3 size: 15 residues. The sample in question was peripheral blood, obtained on day 0 of AZD1222 vaccination. J is TRBJ2-3 and V is TRBV9, with D possibly being TRBD2 (6 bases). The receptor comes from an adult in good health. CDR3: CASSPTGTQPDTQYF. The CDR3 nucleotides read TGTGCCAGCAGCCCGACCGGGACTCAGCCAGATACGCAGTATTTT.